These T cell receptor beta chains were read from a single sample in a study of blood T cells in healthy people across ages. One entry per CDR3 protein results from TCRdb running MiXCR on the 5' RACE reads. The sample includes roughly 1,000,000 distinct CDR3 sequences, about 25% of them seen just once. These records were also assigned to another study, of T cells of mothers and their children.

Sequencing was carried out using blood. Receptors originate from a girl aged 2-9 years in good health. CDR3s include the opening cysteine and the closing phenylalanine or tryptophan. D genes are given only for firm matches. Size is omitted from some rows. Given values are once, few, many or a class for expanded clones.

>TRBV6-2/TRBV6-3|-|TRBD1|TRBJ2-7
CASSYSVRGPSSYEQYF
TGTGCCAGCAGTTACTCGGTCAGGGGGCCCAGCTCCTACGAGCAGTACTTC
>TRBV5-4|-|-|TRBJ2-6
CASSRGGGSGPGANVLTF
TGTGCCAGCAGCAGGGGGGGTGGAAGTGGTCCTGGGGCCAACGTCCTGACTTTC
>TRBV12-3/TRBV12-4|few|TRBD2|TRBJ2-1
CASRERASGNEQFF
TGTGCCAGCAGGGAAAGGGCTAGCGGTAATGAGCAGTTCTTC
>TRBV5-1|-|-|TRBJ2-5
CASSLFKQETQYF
TGCGCCAGCAGCTTATTTAAGCAAGAGACCCAGTACTTC
>TRBV11-2|few|-|TRBJ2-1
CASRRPGAPYNEQFF
TGTGCCAGCAGGCGACCAGGGGCACCCTACAATGAGCAGTTCTTC
>TRBV3-1|few|TRBD2|TRBJ2-7
CASSQDLAGGPSYEQYF
TGTGCCAGCAGCCAAGATCTAGCGGGAGGTCCCTCCTACGAGCAGTACTTC
>TRBV11-2|few|-|TRBJ2-6
CASSPAGVLTF
TGTGCCAGCAGCCCTGCAGGGGTCCTGACTTTC
>TRBV20-1|-|-|TRBJ2-1
CSARGVPSYNEQFF
TGCAGTGCTAGAGGGGTGCCCTCCTACAATGAGCAGTTCTTC
>TRBV6-6|once|-|TRBJ2-5
CASSYASRSQETQYF
TGTGCCAGCAGTTACGCTTCCCGGAGCCAAGAGACCCAGTACTTC
>TRBV28|few|-|TRBJ2-5
CANRMPLWETQYF
TGTGCCAACAGGATGCCACTCTGGGAGACCCAGTACTTC
>TRBV7-2|few|-|TRBJ1-1
CASSRPIEAFF
TGTGCCAGCAGCCGCCCGATTGAAGCTTTCTTT
>TRBV29-1|-|-|TRBJ2-7
CSVEGGKQGPYEQYF
TGCAGCGTTGAAGGTGGTAAACAGGGCCCCTACGAGCAGTACTTC
>TRBV20-1|few|TRBD2|TRBJ2-7
CSAIPERGYEQYF
TGCAGTGCTATCCCCGAGCGGGGCTACGAGCAGTACTTC
>TRBV29-1|few|-|TRBJ1-3
CSVPGSGNTIYF
TGCAGCGTTCCAGGGTCTGGAAACACCATATATTTT
>TRBV29-1|-|TRBD1|TRBJ1-5
CSALTGSGQPQHF
TGCAGCGCCCTGACAGGGAGTGGTCAGCCCCAGCATTTT
>TRBV20-1|-|-|TRBJ1-5
CSAAGQLEQPQHF
TGCAGTGCTGCGGGACAACTTGAGCAGCCCCAGCATTTT
>TRBV12-3/TRBV12-4|-|-|TRBJ2-7
CASSYPSLEQYF
TGTGCCAGCAGCTACCCCTCACTAGAGCAGTACTTC
>TRBV27|few|-|TRBJ1-4
CASSLRRGLTNEKLFF
TGTGCCAGCAGTTTAAGAAGGGGGTTAACTAATGAAAAACTGTTTTTT
>TRBV12-3/TRBV12-4|few|-|TRBJ2-7
CASSAFEGPYEQYF
TGTGCCAGCAGTGCGTTTGAGGGGCCCTACGAGCAGTACTTC
>TRBV2|few|-|TRBJ2-3
CASSEGYTQYF
TGTGCCAGCAGTGAAGGTTATACGCAGTATTTT
>TRBV12-3/TRBV12-4|-|TRBD2|TRBJ2-3
CASSETSGVGDTQYF
TGTGCCAGCAGTGAGACTAGCGGGGTGGGAGATACGCAGTATTTT
>TRBV5-5|few|-|TRBJ2-6
CASSLWDGANVLTF
TGTGCCAGCAGCTTGTGGGATGGGGCCAACGTCCTGACTTTC
>TRBV5-1|-|-|TRBJ1-5
CASSLGQEGQPQHF
TGCGCCAGCAGCTTGGGACAGGAAGGGCAGCCCCAGCATTTT
>TRBV5-1|-|-|TRBJ2-1
CASSQYRLNNEQFF
TGCGCCAGCAGCCAATACCGACTAAACAATGAGCAGTTCTTC
>TRBV14|-|-|TRBJ2-7
CASSQVGGYYEQYF
TGTGCCAGCAGCCAAGTGGGAGGATATTACGAGCAGTACTTC
>TRBV7-2|-|-|TRBJ1-1
CASSPPAGENTEAFF
TGTGCCAGCAGCCCGCCGGCGGGCGAGAACACTGAAGCTTTCTTT
>TRBV29-1|few|TRBD1|TRBJ2-5
CSVREGARETQYF
TGCAGCGTCCGAGAGGGGGCCAGAGAGACCCAGTACTTC
>TRBV7-2|-|TRBD1|TRBJ2-1
CASSPPGQGADEQFF
TGTGCCAGCAGCCCTCCGGGACAGGGGGCGGATGAGCAGTTCTTC